This T cell receptor (beta chain) was obtained from a study of blood T cell repertoires in COVID-19. Sequencing used immunoSEQ multiplex PCR; TCRdb keeps in-frame clones, though not all of them. The sample has approximately 61,000 clones, over 75% seen once. This clone appeared a few times. Sequenced: peripheral blood. The TCR comes from a man of 80 years or more with active or convalescent COVID-19.

Here the CDR3 reads CASSFGLAGPQETQYF. The CDR3 region has the DNA TGTGCCAGCAGTTTTGGACTAGCGGGCCCCCAAGAGACCCAGTACTTC. This chain uses TRBV28 with TRBJ2-5, with TRBD2 matching over 11 bases. The CDR3 has 16 residues. Germline trimming cut 3 bases from V and 1 base from J; bases unmatched to any gene: 4. The germline gives CDR1 MDHEN, CDR2 SYDVKM.